This T cell receptor beta chain was identified during a study of monozygotic twins with inflammatory bowel disease. Remarks on this clonotype: Antigen: not known.

Starting material for each TCR library was about 3,300 ng of total RNA. With the 5' RACE reads reprocessed, TCRdb shows one record per CDR3 protein and no DNA. This table holds around 380,000 distinct CDR3 sequences. Collection of an approximately 2.5 ml blood sample took place per donor. It was from whole blood, with no T cell sorting, that total RNA was isolated. Findings of the study overall: Patient repertoires may carry noise from differing immunosuppressive treatments.

This CDR3 is built from 13 residues. The sequence came from a human donor with ulcerative colitis or Crohn's disease, or a healthy co-twin of an affected twin (not recorded which). Material: blood. This chain uses TRBV12-3 or TRBV12-4 with TRBJ1-1; absent DNA, TCRdb's TRBD1 call cannot be checked. The CDR3 reads CASTRTVNTEAFF.